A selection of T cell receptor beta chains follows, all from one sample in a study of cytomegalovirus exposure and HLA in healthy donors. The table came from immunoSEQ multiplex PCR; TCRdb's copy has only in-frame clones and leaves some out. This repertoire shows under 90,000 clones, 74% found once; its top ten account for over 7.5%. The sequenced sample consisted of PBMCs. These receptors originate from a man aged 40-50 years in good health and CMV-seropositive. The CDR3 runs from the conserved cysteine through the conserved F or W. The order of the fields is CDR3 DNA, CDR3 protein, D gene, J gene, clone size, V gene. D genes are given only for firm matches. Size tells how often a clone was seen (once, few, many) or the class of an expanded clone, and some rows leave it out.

DNA: TGTGCCAGCAGCTTTGGACGGCAGGGGCAAGAGACCCAGTACTTC
CDR3: CASSFGRQGQETQYF
D: -
J: TRBJ2-5
size: -
V: TRBV5-4

DNA: TGTGCCAGCAGTGAAGGGGGACAGGGTTACGAGCAGTACTTC
CDR3: CASSEGGQGYEQYF
D: TRBD1
J: TRBJ2-7
size: -
V: TRBV6-1

DNA: TGTGCCAGCAACCCCCGGGACAACTACGAGCAGTACTTC
CDR3: CASNPRDNYEQYF
D: -
J: TRBJ2-7
size: few
V: TRBV6-9

DNA: TGCGCCAGCAGCTTGGAGGTACAAGGGGATGGCTACACCTTC
CDR3: CASSLEVQGDGYTF
D: -
J: TRBJ1-2
size: -
V: TRBV5-1

DNA: TGTGCCAGTAGTATAGCGGCAGGGGGCATGGGCAATCAGCCCCAGCATTTT
CDR3: CASSIAAGGMGNQPQHF
D: TRBD1
J: TRBJ1-5
size: -
V: TRBV19

DNA: TGTGCCAGCAGCTTAAGGGGAAATCAGCCCCAGCATTTT
CDR3: CASSLRGNQPQHF
D: -
J: TRBJ1-5
size: few
V: TRBV7-9

DNA: TGTGCCAGCAGAGGAGGCATAGGGCAGCCCCAGCATTTT
CDR3: CASRGGIGQPQHF
D: -
J: TRBJ1-5
size: few
V: TRBV28

DNA: TGTGCCAGCAGCCAAGATGACACCAATTCACCCCTCCACTTT
CDR3: CASSQDDTNSPLHF
D: -
J: TRBJ1-6
size: -
V: TRBV4-2

DNA: TGTGCCACCTCGCCACAGGGGGCGGACACAGATACGCAGTATTTT
CDR3: CATSPQGADTDTQYF
D: TRBD1
J: TRBJ2-3
size: -
V: TRBV27

DNA: TGCGCCAGCAGCCAAGCCATACAGGGTAGTCAGCCCCAGCATTTT
CDR3: CASSQAIQGSQPQHF
D: -
J: TRBJ1-5
size: -
V: TRBV4-3

DNA: TGTGCCAGCAGCCCTAACAGGGTAGATAGCTACACCTTC
CDR3: CASSPNRVDSYTF
D: -
J: TRBJ1-2
size: -
V: TRBV4-2

DNA: TGTGCCAGCAGTGAAACGTGGAGAGGTGAAGCTTTCTTT
CDR3: CASSETWRGEAFF
D: -
J: TRBJ1-1
size: few
V: TRBV6-1

DNA: TGCGCCAGCAGCGCCCGGGACAAACAATACGAGCAGTACTTC
CDR3: CASSARDKQYEQYF
D: -
J: TRBJ2-7
size: -
V: TRBV4-1

DNA: TGTGCCAGCAGTGAATTTTGGACAGGTGCCACCGGGGAGCTGTTTTTT
CDR3: CASSEFWTGATGELFF
D: TRBD1
J: TRBJ2-2
size: -
V: TRBV6-1

DNA: TGTGCCAGCAGCCCAGCGGGTAGCGGTTCTAACTATGGCTACACCTTC
CDR3: CASSPAGSGSNYGYTF
D: -
J: TRBJ1-2
size: -
V: TRBV11-2

DNA: TGTGCCAGCAGCCAAGATCGGTACGAGCAGTACTTC
CDR3: CASSQDRYEQYF
D: -
J: TRBJ2-7
size: -
V: TRBV7-2

DNA: TGTGCCAGCTCACCAGGAGGAAGGGAGGATCAGCCCCAGCATTTT
CDR3: CASSPGGREDQPQHF
D: -
J: TRBJ1-5
size: -
V: TRBV18

DNA: TGTTCCAGCAGCTTAGCACCACAGGGTCCCCACTATGGCTACACCTTC
CDR3: CSSSLAPQGPHYGYTF
D: -
J: TRBJ1-2
size: -
V: TRBV7-9

DNA: TGTGCCAGCAGCCCCCAGGGGGGCTACACAGATACGCAGTATTTT
CDR3: CASSPQGGYTDTQYF
D: -
J: TRBJ2-3
size: once
V: TRBV6-6